This T cell receptor beta chain was identified during a study of blood T cells in healthy people across ages. Study-wide results and limits: Naive CD4+ cell counts and diversity both ran higher in long-lived than in aged donors.

PCR was performed a second time for about 7 to 11 cycles using a sample-barcoded 5' primer and a J-beta primer mix. MiXCR, run by TCRdb on the 5' RACE reads, gives a single entry per CDR3 protein. This table holds about 640,000 distinct CDR3 sequences, around 54% found once. This clonotype was counted a single time. Its antigen is not identified. CDR1 SGHRS and CDR2 YFSETQ come from the germline V gene. Trimming stripped 4 bases from V and 1 base from J, with 12 bases between. There are 16 residues in the CDR3. At least 6.5 million PBMCs were isolated per sample. Sequencing input: blood. This clonotype was obtained from a man in his sixties in good health. The V call is TRBV5-1, the J call TRBJ1-6; possibly TRBD1 for D (5 bases). The CDR3 DNA reads as TGCGCCAGCAGCCCCCGACAGCTATCCTATAATTCACCCCTCCACTTT. The encoded protein is CASSPRQLSYNSPLHF.